What follows is one TCR beta chain and its context. This CDR3 region has 14 residues. Trimming took off 4 bases at V and 8 bases at J, with 19 bases between the two ends. The germline CDR1 and CDR2 sequences are SGHRS and YFSETQ. These data are taken from a study of blood T cell repertoires in COVID-19. In the authors' methods: Quantification of nucleated cells was approximated via reference gene primer amplification. Clones were sequenced by immunoSEQ multiplex PCR, and TCRdb holds only the in-frame ones, with some missing. From that table come the V and J calls and clone size; the DNA was used to work out D and trimming. The sample yields under 300,000 clones, roughly 82% seen once.

The clonotype was recovered from a woman between 40 and 55 years old who had recovered from COVID-19. The chain has TRBV5-1 and TRBJ2-7; possibly TRBD2 for D (6 bases). The sequencing input was peripheral blood. CDR3 nucleotides: TGCGCCAGCAGCCCCGGGACTTTGGGGTCGAAGCAGTACTTC. Protein sequence: CASSPGTLGSKQYF.